The 10 T cell receptor beta chains below were found in one sample sequenced in a study of cytomegalovirus exposure and HLA in healthy donors. The PCR was carried out with 60 Vbeta primers and 13 Jbeta primers. Libraries were prepared by immunoSEQ multiplex PCR; TCRdb keeps only in-frame clonotypes and omits some of them. The table includes around 200,000 clones, around 76% detected once. The sample was PBMCs. All receptors derive from a man aged 40-49 years in good health and CMV-seropositive.

This clone was picked up a small number of times. The genes are TRBV5-1 and TRBJ2-3, with D perhaps TRBD2 (5 bases). With 4 bases removed from V and 6 bases from J, the gap between germline ends came to 6 bases. This CDR3 has 11 amino acids. Germline loops: CDR1 SGHRS, CDR2 YFSETQ. The CDR3, as DNA: TGCGCCAGCAGCCCGGGGGATACGCAGTATTTT. Translated, it gives CASSPGDTQYF.

The chain has TRBV10-3 and TRBJ2-7; 7 positions match TRBD2. V lost 9 bases and J lost 5; bases outside the gene matches: 10. The CDR3 runs 13 residues. The V gene's germline CDR1 is ENHRY and CDR2 SYGVKD. CDR3 sequence reads: CAIRGTTFDEQYV. The CDR3 DNA sequence: TGTGCCATTCGCGGGACTACCTTCGACGAGCAGTACGTC.

This clone was seen a few times. This chain uses TRBV5-4 with TRBJ2-2; maybe TRBD2 (6 bases). Germline V lookup: CDR1 SGHNT, CDR2 YYREEE (reference sequence). This CDR3 comprises 15 residues. Trimming took off 0 bases at V and 1 base at J, with 7 bases between the two ends. CDR3 coding DNA: TGTGCCAGCAGCTTGGGTAGCGGGAACACCGGGGAGCTGTTTTTT. Its translation: CASSLGSGNTGELFF. Full variable domain (outside the CDR3, taken from reference TRBV5-4 and TRBJ2-2): ETGVTQSPTHLIKTRGQQVTLRCSSQSGHNTVSWYQQALGQGPQFIFQYYREEENGRGNFPPRFSGLQFPNYSSELNVNALELDDSALYLCASSLGSGNTGELFFGEGSRLTVL.

The genes are TRBV4-1 and TRBJ1-1; 9 bases agree with TRBD1. The CDR3 loop spans 14 amino acids. Trimming cost V 4 bases and J 6 bases; bases outside gene matches: 6. The germline V gene encodes CDR1 MGHRA and CDR2 YSYEKL. The CDR3 coding sequence is TGCGCCAGCAGCCCGGGACAGGGTCGCGCTGAAGCTTTCTTT. Translation gives CASSPGQGRAEAFF.

The chain recombines TRBV27 with TRBJ1-5; TRBD1 might be the D (5 bases). Per the germline V gene, CDR1 is MNHEY and CDR2 is SMNVEV (reference sequence). There are 15 residues in the CDR3. The V end lost 2 bases, the J end lost 2 bases, and 10 bases lay between the germline ends. CDR3 loop: CASSLTGGGNQPQHF. The CDR3 DNA is TGTGCCAGCAGTTTAACTGGGGGGGGCAATCAGCCCCAGCATTTT.

This chain links TRBV5-1 with TRBJ2-3; 10 nucleotides match TRBD2. The trim removed 2 bases at V and 2 bases at J, leaving 5 bases unmatched. The V gene's germline CDR1 is SGHRS and CDR2 YFSETQ. This CDR3 contains 16 residues. In DNA, the CDR3 is TGCGCCAGCAGCTTTCTAGCGGGAGCAACCACAGATACGCAGTATTTT. Its protein is CASSFLAGATTDTQYF.

CDR3 nucleotide sequence: TGTGCCAGCAGCTCGGCCGGGTCCTCTGGAAACACCATATATTTT. Its protein product is CASSSAGSSGNTIYF. This chain connects TRBV11-2 to TRBJ1-3, with D unclear. V was clipped by 4 bases and J by 0 bases, with 10 bases between them. The CDR3 consists of 15 residues. In germline, CDR1 is SGHAT, CDR2 FQNNGV.

The chain couples TRBV5-1 to TRBJ2-5; TRBD2 matches at 12 bases. The CDR3 has 17 amino acids. Looked up from germline, CDR1 is SGHRS and CDR2 is YFSETQ. V dropped 4 bases and J dropped 4; count of bases not matched to a gene: 11. CDR3 sequence: CASSPVLAGGTLETQYF. CDR3 coding DNA: TGCGCCAGCAGCCCAGTCCTAGCGGGAGGGACCTTAGAGACCCAGTACTTC.

The sample holds a few counts of this clone. The chain has TRBV5-1 and TRBJ2-2; TRBD2 aligns across 15 bases. This CDR3 comprises 16 residues. Losses at the gene ends were 2 bases for V and 5 bases for J; bases not matched to a gene: 1. Germline loops: CDR1 SGHRS, CDR2 YFSETQ. The CDR3 spells CASSFGTSGRTGELFF. DNA of the CDR3: TGCGCCAGCAGCTTCGGGACTAGCGGGAGGACCGGGGAGCTGTTTTTT.

This chain connects TRBV10-2 to TRBJ2-7; 8 nucleotides match TRBD2. This CDR3 region has 12 residues. V was clipped by 6 bases and J by 4 bases; unmatched bases: 2. Per the germline V gene, CDR1 is WSHSY and CDR2 is SAAADI. The chain's CDR3 is CASSGGRYEQYF. CDR3 nucleotide sequence: TGCGCCAGCAGCGGCGGGAGGTACGAGCAGTACTTC.